The 13 T cell receptor beta chains below were found in one sample sequenced in a study of response to subunit inactivated influenza vaccine. TCRdb called the RT-PCR reads again in MiXCR, with one record for every CDR3 protein. This sample has over 150,000 distinct CDR3 sequences, with around 9.2% found just once. The sample consisted of non-naive T cells sorted from PBMCs, taken on the day of vaccination. The receptor set was obtained from a middle-aged man who received an inactivated influenza vaccine.

The sample holds a few counts of this clonotype. The chain couples TRBV5-1 to TRBJ2-1; 8 bases align to TRBD2. V lost 2 bases and J lost 5; bases outside the gene matches: 12. Germline loops: CDR1 SGHRS, CDR2 YFSETQ. The CDR3 is made up of 17 amino acids. In DNA, the CDR3 is TGCGCCAGCAGCTTAGGACTAGCCACCCGGAGCCACAATGAGCAGTTCTTC. It is translated as CASSLGLATRSHNEQFF.

This chain links TRBV20-1 with TRBJ1-2, with TRBD1 matching over 9 bases. From germline, CDR1 is DFQATT and CDR2 SNEGSKA (reference sequence). V lost 6 bases to trimming and J lost 8 bases; unmatched junction nucleotides: 10. There are 13 residues in the CDR3. CDR3 coding DNA: TGCAGTGCCCCGAGACAGGGGGTTGAAGGCTACACCTTC. Encoded protein: CSAPRQGVEGYTF.

The chain couples TRBV20-1 to TRBJ1-6; D is unclear. This CDR3 contains 16 residues. Germline CDR1 reads DFQATT; CDR2 reads SNEGSKA (reference sequence). Trimming shortened V by 3 bases and J by 6 bases, and 18 bases separated the two germline ends. CDR3 DNA sequence: TGCAGTGCTAGGCGGGATAGGGCGGGAGGTAATTCACCCCTCCACTTT. It translates to CSARRDRAGGNSPLHF.

This clonotype was detected a few times. The V gene is TRBV7-2, the J gene TRBJ2-3; D might be TRBD2 (6 bases). Germline lookup yields CDR1 SGHTA and CDR2 FQGNSA. CDR3 size: 15 residues. V was shortened by 3 bases and J by 4 bases, with 14 bases between the two germline ends. In nucleotides, the CDR3 is TGTGCCAGCAGCTTGGGGGGTCCATATCCAGATACGCAGTATTTT. Protein: CASSLGGPYPDTQYF.

The rearrangement joins TRBV7-2 to TRBJ2-2; TRBD1 matches 7 bases. The germline V gene encodes CDR1 SGHTA and CDR2 FQGNSA. The trim removed 4 bases at V and 4 bases at J, leaving 6 bases unmatched. The CDR3 is 15 residues long. DNA for the CDR3: TGTGCCAGCAGCTCGGGACAGTTGCCCACCGGGGAGCTGTTTTTT. Translated, it gives CASSSGQLPTGELFF.

This clonotype was detected many times. The J gene is TRBJ2-3, the V gene TRBV5-1; D not resolved. The V end was cut by 7 bases, the J end by 2 bases, with 11 bases between. The CDR3 is 13 residues long. Germline assignment: CDR1 SGHRS and CDR2 YFSETQ. CDR3 in DNA: TGCGCCAGCGGTAATGGGAACACAGATACGCAGTATTTT. Translated: CASGNGNTDTQYF.

This clonotype was observed a few times. This chain uses TRBV11-2 with TRBJ2-5; TRBD2 matches 13 bases. After removal of 1 base from V and 5 bases from J, the junction contained 10 bases not matched to a gene. Germline lookup yields CDR1 SGHAT and CDR2 FQNNGV. The CDR3 contains 18 residues. In nucleotides, the CDR3 is TGTGCCAGCAGCTTAGTACTAGCGGGAGGGTCCTCGGGGGAGACCCAGTACTTC. Its protein product is CASSLVLAGGSSGETQYF.

This clonotype came up many times. The genes are TRBV12-3 or TRBV12-4 and TRBJ2-4; the match to TRBD2 covers 10 bases. The CDR3 is 14 residues long. The V gene end was trimmed by 7 bases and the J gene end by 8 bases; junction bases not matched to a gene: 8. CDR3 DNA sequence: TGTGCCAGCACCCTAGCGGGGGATTTCGACATTCAGTACTTC. It specifies CASTLAGDFDIQYF.

This rearrangement joins TRBV18 to TRBJ1-2; D gene uncertain. There are 14 residues in the CDR3. Germline lookup yields CDR1 KGHSH and CDR2 LQKENI. Trimming removed 2 bases at V and 5 bases at J, with 12 bases between. The CDR3 reads CASSPAAEAYGYTF. DNA for the CDR3: TGTGCCAGCTCACCAGCAGCAGAAGCGTATGGCTACACCTTC.

V usage is TRBV3-1 and J usage is TRBJ2-7; 14 positions agree with TRBD2. Germline loops: CDR1 LGHDT, CDR2 YNNKEL (reference sequence). This CDR3 contains 18 residues. The trim removed 1 base at V and 0 bases at J, leaving 5 bases unmatched. In DNA, the CDR3 is TGTGCCAGCAGCCAAGGGACTAGCGGGAGGCCCAGCTCCTACGAGCAGTACTTC. Its translation: CASSQGTSGRPSSYEQYF.

This clonotype was picked up many times. The chain combines TRBV7-9 with TRBJ2-7; no firm D call. V shed 1 base and J shed 7 bases, with 8 bases lying between them. Germline assignment: CDR1 SEHNR and CDR2 FQNEAQ (reference sequence). This CDR3 comprises 12 residues. CDR3 in DNA: TGTGCCAGCAGCTTAGAATTTAGTGAGCAGTACTTC. It is translated as CASSLEFSEQYF.

The chain combines TRBV20-1 with TRBJ2-5; D is possibly TRBD2 (6 bases). This CDR3 has 13 residues. V was trimmed by 5 bases and J by 4 bases, leaving 14 bases between them. The germline gives CDR1 DFQATT, CDR2 SNEGSKA (reference sequence). CDR3 DNA: TGCAGTGCTCCCGGGGGAGTAGGAGAGACCCAGTACTTC. This codes for CSAPGGVGETQYF.

There are a few counts of this clonotype. This chain joins TRBV7-9 and TRBJ2-1; 9 positions agree with TRBD2. V dropped 5 bases and J dropped 8; count of bases not matched to a gene: 10. This CDR3 contains 15 residues. CDR1 and CDR2 (germline): SEHNR, FQNEAQ (reference sequence). Here the CDR3 reads CASSPGLAFSDEQFF. The CDR3 bases are TGTGCCAGCAGCCCGGGACTAGCATTTTCCGATGAGCAGTTCTTC.